Each of the 27 T cell receptor beta chains below was sequenced from the same sample in a study of control samples from healthy donors and cancer patients. Assay used: immunoSEQ multiplex PCR; TCRdb lists only in-frame clones, some missing. The sample comprises 150,000 to 180,000 clones, just under 95% of which are singletons, and about 5.6% rests with the top ten. The sample comprised blood. These receptors originate from a man aged 40-49 years in good health.

The genes are TRBV4-3 and TRBJ2-1, with D possibly being TRBD1 or TRBD2 (5 bases each). Germline V CDR1 and CDR2: LGHNA, YSLEER. With 0 bases removed from V and 0 bases from J, the gap between germline ends came to 15 bases. This CDR3 has 18 amino acids. As DNA, the CDR3 is TGCGCCAGCAGCCAAGATGAGACGGGGACGAGCTCCTACAATGAGCAGTTCTTC. This codes for CASSQDETGTSSYNEQFF.

The J gene is TRBJ2-6, the V gene TRBV7-9; the D is unclear. The ends were cut back, 3 bases at V and 0 bases at J, with 6 bases in the middle. CDR3 length equals 15 residues. Germline CDR1 reads SEHNR; CDR2 reads FQNEAQ (reference sequence). CDR3 coding DNA: TGTGCCAGCAGCTTGAGGTCCTCTGGGGCCAACGTCCTGACTTTC. This sequence encodes CASSLRSSGANVLTF.

The rearrangement links TRBV18 to TRBJ1-1; unclear D gene. The V gene's germline CDR1 is KGHSH and CDR2 LQKENI. The V end was cut by 3 bases, the J end by 5 bases, with 7 bases between. This CDR3 has 12 amino acids. CDR3 nucleotide sequence: TGTGCCAGCTCACCGTCGGCGACTGAAGCTTTCTTT. This encodes CASSPSATEAFF.

The table lists this clone with a count of one. The gene calls are TRBV14 and TRBJ1-1; D might be TRBD1 (6 bases). The CDR3 has 17 amino acids. V was pared by 0 bases and J by 6 bases, with 20 bases between. Looked up from germline, CDR1 is SGHDN and CDR2 is FVKESK. CDR3 nucleotides: TGTGCCAGCAGCCAAGAAACAGGGTTCTCACTTTCTTCTGAAGCTTTCTTT. Its translation is CASSQETGFSLSSEAFF. The whole variable domain, remainder taken from reference TRBV14 and TRBJ1-1, is EAGVTQFPSHSVIEKGQTVTLRCDPISGHDNLYWYRRVMGKEIKFLLHFVKESKQDESGMPNNRFLAERTGGTYSTLKVQPAELEDSGVYFCASSQETGFSLSSEAFFGQGTRLTVV.

This chain links TRBV24-1 with TRBJ1-4; weak D call: TRBD1 (6 bases). The germline V and J ends were trimmed by 9 bases and 3 bases, with 13 bases remaining between them. This CDR3 has 14 amino acids. CDR1 is KGHDR, CDR2 SFDVKD, per germline. Here the CDR3 reads CATQAGGPNEKLFF. The CDR3 DNA is TGTGCCACCCAGGCGGGGGGGCCTAATGAAAAACTGTTTTTT.

V usage is TRBV14 and J usage is TRBJ2-7, with 7 nucleotides matching TRBD1. The CDR3 extends over 14 amino acids. Germline V gives CDR1 SGHDN, CDR2 FVKESK. V lost 6 bases to trimming and J lost 2 bases; unmatched junction nucleotides: 7. CDR3 amino acids: CASRRTGTAYEQYF. The DNA for the CDR3 is TGTGCCAGCAGGCGGACCGGGACAGCCTACGAGCAGTACTTC.

V gene TRBV28 combines with J gene TRBJ1-1; 9 bases are shared with TRBD1. This CDR3 is 15 amino acids long. V gave up 7 bases and J gave up 5 bases; unmatched junction bases: 11. Per the germline V gene, CDR1 is MDHEN and CDR2 is SYDVKM. The CDR3 sequence is CASTLGGTGYTEAFF. In DNA form, the CDR3 reads TGTGCCAGCACCTTAGGCGGGACAGGGTATACTGAAGCTTTCTTT.

The rearrangement uses TRBV7-8 and TRBJ2-5, with 8 positions matching TRBD1. This CDR3 comprises 16 residues. Germline-derived CDR1 and CDR2 are SGHVS and FQNEAQ. The V gene end was trimmed by 1 base and the J gene end by 1 base; junction bases not matched to a gene: 5. CDR3 nucleotides: TGTGCCAGCAGCTTAGTGCAGGGGGCCCCCCAAGAGACCCAGTACTTC. This gives the protein CASSLVQGAPQETQYF.

Concerning this clone: Other DNA sequences in this sample translate to the same CDR3. V and J are TRBV30 and TRBJ1-5; weak D call: TRBD1 (6 bases). The ends were cut back, 0 bases at V and 4 bases at J, with 7 bases in the middle. CDR3 size: 13 residues. Germline-derived CDR1 and CDR2 are GTSNPN and SVGIG (reference sequence). DNA of the CDR3: TGTGCCTGGAGTGTACAGGGAAATCAGCCCCAGCATTTT. Translated: CAWSVQGNQPQHF.

Concerning this clone itself: This sample also contains other DNA sequences that code for the same CDR3. The chain joins TRBV28 to TRBJ2-2; D is ambiguous. The CDR3 extends over 14 amino acids. Germline V lookup: CDR1 MDHEN, CDR2 SYDVKM. Trimming stripped 5 bases from V and 2 bases from J, with 9 bases between. This chain's CDR3 is CASSLGSNTGELFF. DNA for the CDR3: TGTGCCAGCAGTCTAGGTAGTAACACCGGGGAGCTGTTTTTT.

This rearrangement joins TRBV6-1 to TRBJ2-3; 7 bases agree with TRBD2. V was pared by 2 bases and J by 4 bases, with 6 bases of the junction left unmatched. The CDR3 consists of 15 residues. Germline V gene data show CDR1 as MNHNS and CDR2 as SASEGT. The CDR3 here is CASSEWAGDPDTQYF. CDR3 bases: TGTGCCAGCAGTGAATGGGCGGGGGACCCAGATACGCAGTATTTT.

The chain links TRBV3-1 (or the pseudogene TRBV3-2) to TRBJ1-4, with D possibly TRBD1 on 5 matching bases. This CDR3 contains 16 residues. Germline V gives CDR1 LGHDT, CDR2 YNNKEL (reference sequence). V was trimmed by 0 bases and J by 5 bases, leaving 13 bases between them. CDR3 sequence (DNA): TGTGCCAGCAGCCAAGATAAAGGGGACGGGAATGAAAAACTGTTTTTT. Encoded protein: CASSQDKGDGNEKLFF.

Notes on this clone: The same CDR3 also results from other DNA sequences found in this sample. The rearrangement uses TRBV11-2 and TRBJ1-3; no reliable D call. The germline V and J ends were trimmed by 1 base and 4 bases, with 5 bases remaining between them. Germline CDR1 and CDR2: SGHAT and FQNNGV. The CDR3 extends over 13 amino acids. The CDR3 loop reads CASSLGQGNTIYF. Written as DNA, the CDR3 is TGTGCCAGCAGCTTAGGCCAGGGAAACACCATATATTTT.

V gene TRBV27 combines with J gene TRBJ1-1; D perhaps matches TRBD1 (5 bases). Per germline, CDR1 MNHEY and CDR2 SMNVEV (reference sequence). V lost 4 bases and J 1 base, leaving 10 bases between the germline ends. The CDR3 runs to 14 residues. Here the CDR3 reads CASSSGRWNTEAFF. The CDR3 nucleotides are TGTGCCAGCAGTTCGGGACGGTGGAACACTGAAGCTTTCTTT.

The chain uses TRBV7-2 and TRBJ2-7; perhaps TRBD1 as D (6 bases). The V gene lost 4 bases and the J gene lost 0 bases, with 10 bases spanning the gap. Germline loops: CDR1 SGHTA, CDR2 FQGNSA. This CDR3 is built from 14 residues. The CDR3 region is CASSSQGGSYEQYF. The CDR3 DNA reads TGTGCCAGCAGCTCCCAAGGGGGCTCCTACGAGCAGTACTTC.

The J gene is TRBJ1-1, the V gene TRBV24-1; TRBD1 matches at 9 bases. Trimming removed 7 bases from V and 0 bases from J; junction bases left unmatched: 2. The germline gives CDR1 KGHDR, CDR2 SFDVKD. The CDR3 has 14 amino acids. The CDR3 spells CATRGTGMNTEAFF. The DNA of the CDR3 is TGTGCCACCAGGGGGACAGGGATGAACACTGAAGCTTTCTTT.

The chain combines TRBV19 with TRBJ1-2; TRBD1 is a possible D gene (5 bases). The V end lost 5 bases, the J end lost 4 bases, and 11 bases lay between the germline ends. The CDR3 loop spans 13 amino acids. The germline V gene has CDR1 LNHDA and CDR2 SQIVND (reference sequence). CDR3 bases: TGTGCCAGTAGTGAGAAGGGGCTCTATGGCTACACCTTC. Protein: CASSEKGLYGYTF.

The CDR3 reads CASSPGTGVSYEQYF. CDR3 DNA: TGTGCCAGCAGCCCAGGGACAGGGGTGTCCTACGAGCAGTACTTC. This chain uses TRBV9 with TRBJ2-7; 10 bases fit TRBD1. The trim removed 4 bases at V and 1 base at J, leaving 5 bases unmatched. This CDR3 has 15 amino acids. Germline CDR1 reads SGDLS; CDR2 reads YYNGEE.

V is TRBV5-6 and J is TRBJ2-5; unclear D gene. The CDR3 totals 13 residues. Germline CDR1 is SGHDT and CDR2 is YYEEEE. V was clipped by 1 base and J by 5 bases, with 9 bases between them. CDR3 sequence reads: CASSLPPEETQYF. The CDR3 DNA reads as TGTGCCAGCAGCTTGCCTCCGGAGGAGACCCAGTACTTC.

In DNA, the CDR3 is TGTGCCAGCAGTTCCTCTAGCGGGGGGTCCTACAATGAGCAGTTCTTC. Protein product: CASSSSSGGSYNEQFF. The gene calls are TRBV28 and TRBJ2-1; 11 nucleotides line up with TRBD2. V trimming: 4 bases; J trimming: 1 base; junction bases outside the gene matches: 3. This CDR3 is built from 16 residues. CDR1 is MDHEN, CDR2 SYDVKM, per germline. Supplemented by reference TRBV28 and TRBJ2-1, the full variable domain reads DVKVTQSSRYLVKRTGEKVFLECVQDMDHENMFWYRQDPGLGLRLIYFSYDVKMKEKGDIPEGYSVSREKKERFSLILESASTNQTSMYLCASSSSSGGSYNEQFFGPGTRLTVL.

The chain joins TRBV6-5 to TRBJ1-5; D perhaps matches TRBD1 (5 bases). In germline, CDR1 is MNHEY, CDR2 SVGAGI. The V end was cut by 10 bases, the J end by 3 bases, with 19 bases between. The CDR3 covers 15 residues. CDR3 sequence reads: CATSVLGVINQPQHF. CDR3 nucleotide sequence: TGTGCCACCTCTGTTCTGGGGGTGATCAATCAGCCCCAGCATTTT.

The chain couples TRBV5-3 to TRBJ1-5, with D perhaps matching TRBD1 (5 bases). TRBV5-3 is an ORF, with its function uncertain. The CDR3 is 13 residues long. With 3 bases removed from V and 4 bases from J, the gap between germline ends came to 8 bases. CDR3 nucleotides: TGTGCCAGAAGCTGGGGGGGGAATCAGCCCCAGCATTTT. As protein: CARSWGGNQPQHF.

The rearrangement joins TRBV11-2 to TRBJ1-5, with a tentative D call TRBD1 (6 bases). Germline values: CDR1 SGHAT, CDR2 FQNNGV. CDR3 length: 15 amino acids. Trimming cost V 0 bases and J 7 bases, with 13 bases left between them. The CDR3 sequence is CASSLEWGAAQPQHF. CDR3 in DNA: TGTGCCAGCAGCTTAGAATGGGGGGCGGCGCAGCCCCAGCATTTT. The full variable domain, in which reference TRBV11-2 and TRBJ1-5 provide the parts outside the CDR3, is EAGVAQSPRYKIIEKRQSVAFWCNPISGHATLYWYQQILGQGPKLLIQFQNNGVVDDSQLPKDRFSAERLKGVDSTLKIQPAKLEDSAVYLCASSLEWGAAQPQHFGDGTRLSIL.

The chain links TRBV6-5 to TRBJ1-1; D uncertain. CDR1 is MNHEY, CDR2 SVGAGI, per germline. The CDR3 is 12 amino acids. V was cut by 7 bases and J by 0 bases, with 6 bases left in between. The chain's CDR3 is CASTSMNTEAFF. The CDR3 coding sequence is TGTGCCAGCACCTCGATGAACACTGAAGCTTTCTTT.

The chain recombines TRBV28 with TRBJ2-7, with TRBD1 matching 8 bases. This CDR3 region has 14 residues. The germline CDR1 and CDR2 sequences are MDHEN and SYDVKM. With 3 bases clipped from V and 4 bases from J, the junction kept 5 bases outside the gene matches. The CDR3 is CASSFPDRAYEQYF. For the CDR3, the DNA is TGTGCCAGCAGTTTTCCGGACAGGGCATACGAGCAGTACTTC.

The chain links TRBV7-9 to TRBJ2-7; the match to TRBD1 covers 9 bases. The CDR3 contains 15 residues. The germline CDR1 and CDR2 sequences are SEHNR and FQNEAQ (reference sequence). V shed 6 bases and J 2 bases; nucleotides not matched to a gene: 8. The CDR3 loop is CASSFGQGKTYEQYF. The DNA for the CDR3 is TGTGCCAGCAGTTTTGGACAGGGGAAAACCTACGAGCAGTACTTC.

The chain couples TRBV28 to TRBJ2-7, with a weak D call TRBD1 (6 bases). V was shortened by 2 bases and J by 2 bases, with 10 bases between the two germline ends. The CDR3 is made up of 14 amino acids. The germline gives CDR1 MDHEN, CDR2 SYDVKM. Here the CDR3 DNA reads TGTGCCAGCAGTTTAGGGGGCCCAACCTACGAGCAGTACTTC. It yields the protein CASSLGGPTYEQYF.